This entry lists 3 T cell receptor beta chains sequenced from one sample in a study of CD8 T cells in Susac syndrome. The RNA, roughly 0.45 to 1 ug, was put through reverse transcription using random hexamers. A single record per CDR3 protein comes from TCRdb applying MiXCR to the immunoSEQ multiplex PCR reads. The table has more than 150,000 distinct CDR3 sequences, around 96% seen once. Sequenced sample: CD4+ T cells from PBMCs. The receptors come from a human donor with Susac syndrome.

This clonotype was counted only a few times. The CDR3 coding sequence is TGTGCCAGCAGCCAAGATACCAGCGGGAGGAACGAGCAGTACTTC. Amino acids: CASSQDTSGRNEQYF. The rearrangement links TRBV4-2 to TRBJ2-7; 9 nucleotides line up with TRBD2. The V segment lost 0 bases and the J segment 5 bases; nucleotides outside the gene matches: 5. The CDR3 runs to 15 residues. Germline loops: CDR1 LGHNA, CDR2 YNFKEQ.

The rearrangement uses TRBV28 and TRBJ2-7; 7 bases map to TRBD2. This CDR3 region has 14 residues. J gave up 6 bases and V 5 bases, and 10 bases lay outside the gene matches. In germline, CDR1 is MDHEN, CDR2 SYDVKM. CDR3 region: CASSPSREAPEQYF. CDR3 in DNA: TGTGCCAGCAGTCCCTCCCGGGAGGCGCCCGAGCAGTACTTC.

The rearrangement links TRBV6-5 to TRBJ2-1; D could derive from TRBD1 or TRBD2 (5 bases each). The V end lost 8 bases, the J end lost 6 bases, and 11 bases lay between the germline ends. The CDR3 runs 12 residues. The germline gives CDR1 MNHEY, CDR2 SVGAGI. CDR3 region: CASRGAPNEQFF. The CDR3 DNA reads TGTGCCAGCCGAGGGGCTCCCAATGAGCAGTTCTTC.